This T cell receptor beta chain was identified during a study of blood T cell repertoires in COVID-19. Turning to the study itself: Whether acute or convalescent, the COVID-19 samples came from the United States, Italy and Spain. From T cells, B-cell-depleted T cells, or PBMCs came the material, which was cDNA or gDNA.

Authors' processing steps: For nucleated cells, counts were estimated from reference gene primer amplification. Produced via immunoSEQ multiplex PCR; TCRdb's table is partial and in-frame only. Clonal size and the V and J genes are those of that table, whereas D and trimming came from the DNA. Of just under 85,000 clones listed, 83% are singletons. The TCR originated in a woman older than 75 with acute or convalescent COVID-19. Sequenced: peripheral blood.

In DNA form, the CDR3 reads TGTGCCAGCAGCCAGGTGGACAGGGGGCCCTATAGCAATCAGCCCCAGCATTTT. Its protein is CASSQVDRGPYSNQPQHF. The chain uses TRBV3-1 (or the pseudogene TRBV3-2) and TRBJ1-5; TRBD1 aligns across 11 bases. J gave up 0 bases and V 3 bases, and 7 bases lay outside the gene matches. This CDR3 is built from 18 residues. Germline CDR1 LGHDT, CDR2 YNNKEL (reference sequence).